The 12 T cell receptor beta chains given below trace back to one sample, sequenced in a study of shared clonotypes between healthy human individuals. Assay: immunoSEQ multiplex PCR; the TCRdb copy retains only in-frame clones and omits some. The sample consists of over a million clones, 96% of them appearing once. The sequenced sample was naive CD4+ T cells sorted from blood. The subset is: CD45RA+ positively selected. The receptors were sampled from a man under 40 in good health.

The V and J genes are TRBV7-8 and TRBJ1-5; D not resolved. CDR3 size: 15 residues. Trimming removed 5 bases from V and 1 base from J, with 12 bases in between. Germline CDR1 reads SGHVS; CDR2 reads FQNEAQ. CDR3 sequence: CASSALRFSNQPQHF. In DNA, the CDR3 is TGTGCCAGCAGCGCGCTAAGGTTCAGCAATCAGCCCCAGCATTTT.

The chain employs TRBV28 and TRBJ2-3; TRBD2 matches 9 bases. The J segment lost 0 bases and the V segment lost 3 bases, leaving 4 bases of the junction unmatched. Germline values: CDR1 MDHEN, CDR2 SYDVKM. The CDR3 runs to 16 residues. The CDR3 protein is CASSFLLAGSTDTQYF. CDR3 coding DNA: TGTGCCAGCAGTTTTCTCCTAGCGGGGAGCACAGATACGCAGTATTTT.

The genes are TRBV5-5 and TRBJ2-7; no clear D. The germline gives CDR1 SGHKS, CDR2 YYEKEE (reference sequence). Trimming removed 4 bases from V and 2 bases from J, with 7 bases in between. CDR3 length: 12 amino acids. CDR3 in DNA: TGTGCCAGCAGCGACGACCCCTACGAGCAGTACTTC. It translates to CASSDDPYEQYF. Together with reference TRBV5-5 and TRBJ2-7, the CDR3 gives the full variable domain: DAGVTQSPTHLIKTRGQQVTLRCSPISGHKSVSWYQQVLGQGPQFIFQYYEKEERGRGNFPDRFSARQFPNYSSELNVNALLLGDSALYLCASSDDPYEQYFGPGTRLTVT.

In regard to this clone: A read error may account for a junction end that differs from germline. The V gene is TRBV18, the J gene TRBJ1-2; D possibly corresponds to TRBD1 (6 bases). The germline gives CDR1 KGHSH, CDR2 LQKENI. The CDR3 extends over 11 amino acids. The CDR3: CASSRDNFLFF. CDR3 in DNA: TGTGCCAGCTCACGGGACAATTTCTTGTTCTTC.

The chain is built from TRBV18 and TRBJ2-3; 7 nucleotides agree with TRBD2. This CDR3 is 18 amino acids long. Germline lookup yields CDR1 KGHSH and CDR2 LQKENI. V lost 0 bases to trimming and J lost 3 bases; unmatched junction nucleotides: 12. CDR3 nucleotide sequence: TGTGCCAGCTCACCACCGGGACGGACCACAGCGGGGACAGATACGCAGTATTTT. Translated, it gives CASSPPGRTTAGTDTQYF.

This clone occurred once. The chain couples TRBV4-2 to TRBJ2-5; 13 nucleotides align to TRBD2. The germline CDR1 and CDR2 sequences are LGHNA and YNFKEQ. Trimming at V came to 4 bases and at J to 5 bases, leaving 13 bases not matched to a gene. This CDR3 is 18 amino acids long. CDR3 sequence reads: CASSPWTSGRESAETQYF. CDR3 bases: TGTGCCAGCAGCCCATGGACTAGCGGGAGAGAGAGCGCGGAGACCCAGTACTTC.

As regards this clone: Other DNA sequences in this specimen translate into the identical CDR3. This sequence joins TRBV28 and TRBJ2-7; no clear D. This CDR3 is 11 amino acids long. Deletions cut 5 bases from V and 4 bases from J, with 6 bases between. Per germline, CDR1 MDHEN and CDR2 SYDVKM. The CDR3 protein is CASSGLYEQYF. CDR3 coding DNA: TGTGCCAGCAGTGGGCTATACGAGCAGTACTTC. Based on the CDR3 plus reference TRBV28 and TRBJ2-7, the full variable domain is DVKVTQSSRYLVKRTGEKVFLECVQDMDHENMFWYRQDPGLGLRLIYFSYDVKMKEKGDIPEGYSVSREKKERFSLILESASTNQTSMYLCASSGLYEQYFGPGTRLTVT.

The genes are TRBV5-1 and TRBJ2-3; D gene ambiguous. The CDR3 covers 14 residues. Trimming pared 5 bases from V and 2 bases from J, leaving 12 bases between. Per the germline V gene, CDR1 is SGHRS and CDR2 is YFSETQ. This CDR3 is CASSESTHTDTQYF. In DNA form, the CDR3 reads TGCGCCAGCAGTGAGTCAACACACACAGATACGCAGTATTTT.

This clone appeared once. The chain links TRBV28 to TRBJ2-2; 10 bases align to TRBD1. Trimming removed 6 bases from V and 3 bases from J; junction bases left unmatched: 16. The CDR3 is made up of 19 amino acids. CDR1 and CDR2 from the germline V gene are MDHEN and SYDVKM. CDR3: CASSNPQRDRGLDTGELFF. In DNA form, the CDR3 reads TGTGCCAGCAGCAATCCCCAACGGGACAGGGGTCTGGACACCGGGGAGCTGTTTTTT. The full variable domain, in which reference TRBV28 and TRBJ2-2 provide the parts outside the CDR3, is DVKVTQSSRYLVKRTGEKVFLECVQDMDHENMFWYRQDPGLGLRLIYFSYDVKMKEKGDIPEGYSVSREKKERFSLILESASTNQTSMYLCASSNPQRDRGLDTGELFFGEGSRLTVL.

J is TRBJ2-3 and V is TRBV7-2, with TRBD2 matching 7 bases. Germline-derived CDR1 and CDR2 are SGHTA and FQGNSA. The CDR3 consists of 14 residues. V lost 3 bases to trimming and J lost 4 bases; unmatched junction nucleotides: 4. CDR3 DNA sequence: TGTGCCAGCAGCTTGACTAGCTCGGCAGATACGCAGTATTTT. This gives the protein CASSLTSSADTQYF.

The chain has TRBV29-1 and TRBJ1-4, with D possibly being TRBD1 (5 bases). The CDR3 contains 12 residues. Trimming cost V 6 bases and J 6 bases, with 11 bases left between them. Germline lookup yields CDR1 SQVTM and CDR2 ANQGSEA. Here the CDR3 reads CSVGGVDEKLFF. The CDR3 DNA follows: TGCAGCGTCGGGGGGGTAGATGAAAAACTGTTTTTT.

The chain employs TRBV28 and TRBJ2-6, with D uncertain. Per germline, CDR1 MDHEN and CDR2 SYDVKM. The CDR3 is 16 amino acids. V gave up 2 bases and J gave up 2 bases, with 10 bases separating them. The CDR3, as DNA: TGTGCCAGCAGTTTAGGGCTGGTGGCTGGGGCCAACGTCCTGACTTTC. Protein product: CASSLGLVAGANVLTF.